A selection of T cell receptor beta chains follows, all from one sample in a study of CD8+ T cells in alopecia areata. Assay: immunoSEQ multiplex PCR; the TCRdb copy retains only in-frame clones and omits some. The sample has approximately 98,000 clones, 58% seen once. The material sequenced was NKG2D-low CD8+ T cells sorted from blood. These receptors originate from a human donor with alopecia areata. Both conserved end residues are part of each CDR3.

v_call cdr3_aa
TRBV28 CASTFYNEQFF
TRBV7-9 CASSLGSSMTEAFF
TRBV5-1 CASSPSGLTNNEQFF
TRBV27 CASGRRGQGNQPQHF
TRBV7-9 CASSLGVSGYTF
TRBV29-1 CSVVEGGIDQPQHF
TRBV11-2 CASSLGAGEVEQFF
TRBV5-1 CASSYLGLAGDPSYNEQFF
TRBV27 CASSFGGAWDEQYF
TRBV2 CASSDAPGDTQYF